Listed below are T cell receptor beta chains from one sample, sequenced in a study of shared clonotypes between healthy human individuals. Produced via immunoSEQ multiplex PCR; TCRdb's table is partial and in-frame only. The sample lists about 2 million clones, approximately 95% occurring once. The sample taken for sequencing was naive CD8+ T cells sorted from blood. Receptors were obtained from a man aged 18-30 years in good health. CDR3s include the opening cysteine and the closing phenylalanine or tryptophan. A D gene is named only where the DNA matches it firmly. The size field is filled for only some rows; it gives once, few, many or a size class.

V gene	D gene	J gene	clone size	CDR3 protein	CDR3 DNA
TRBV29-1	.	TRBJ2-7	.	CSVVPGSSVYEQYF	TGCAGCGTTGTCCCCGGGTCCTCGGTCTACGAGCAGTACTTC
TRBV5-6	.	TRBJ1-1	.	CASSLEMNTEAFF	TGTGCCAGCAGCTTGGAGATGAACACTGAAGCTTTCTTT
TRBV14	.	TRBJ1-2	.	CASSPQGLGYGYTF	TGTGCCAGCAGCCCACAGGGACTTGGCTATGGCTACACCTTC
TRBV5-8	TRBD1	TRBJ2-3	.	CASSFPLPDRGLDTQYF	TGTGCCAGCAGCTTCCCCCTGCCGGACAGGGGGCTGGATACGCAGTATTTT
TRBV2	.	TRBJ2-7	.	CASIGKKSSYEQYF	TGTGCCAGCATTGGGAAAAAGAGCTCCTACGAGCAGTACTTC
TRBV4-3	.	TRBJ1-1	.	CASSQDSGTVNTEAFF	TGCGCCAGCAGCCAAGATTCCGGGACGGTGAACACTGAAGCTTTCTTT
TRBV28	.	TRBJ1-1	few	CASSQDSQAFF	TGTGCCAGCAGCCAAGATTCCCAAGCTTTCTTT
TRBV2	.	TRBJ1-2	.	CASSEWSGLSLNGYTF	TGTGCCAGCAGTGAGTGGTCAGGGTTGTCCCTTAATGGCTACACCTTC
TRBV6-1	.	TRBJ2-3	once	CASSEFLGGTDTQYF	TGTGCCAGCAGTGAATTTCTCGGAGGCACAGATACGCAGTATTTT
TRBV6-6	.	TRBJ2-3	.	CASSYSLPEEAQYF	TGTGCCAGCAGTTACTCTTTACCGGAGGAGGCGCAGTATTTT
TRBV28	.	TRBJ1-5	.	CASSLGGSNQPQHF	TGTGCCAGCAGTTTGGGGGGTAGCAATCAGCCCCAGCATTTT
TRBV10-3	.	TRBJ1-1	.	CAISEPGNTEAFF	TGTGCCATCAGTGAACCAGGGAACACTGAAGCTTTCTTT
TRBV5-8	.	TRBJ2-7	.	CASSRLGRYEQYF	TGTGCCAGCAGCCGACTAGGCCGCTACGAGCAGTACTTC
TRBV19	.	TRBJ1-5	.	CASSIGGQGYNQPQHF	TGTGCCAGTAGTATCGGTGGGCAGGGGTATAATCAGCCCCAGCATTTT
TRBV6-5	.	TRBJ2-3	.	CASSYSPTNTDTQYF	TGTGCCAGCAGTTACTCCCCGACTAACACAGATACGCAGTATTTT
TRBV14	.	TRBJ2-7	.	CASSQDGGSHPGQYF	TGTGCCAGCAGCCAAGATGGGGGGAGCCACCCAGGTCAGTACTTC
TRBV7-2	.	TRBJ1-2	.	CATLTPPFNYGYTF	TGTGCCACCTTAACCCCCCCCTTTAACTATGGCTACACCTTC
TRBV5-4	TRBD2	TRBJ2-7	.	CASSTGDAGASYEQYF	TGTGCCAGCAGCACGGGAGATGCGGGAGCTTCCTACGAGCAGTACTTC
TRBV10-3	.	TRBJ1-1	few	CAISGGGDSAFF	TGTGCCATCAGTGGGGGGGGAGACTCTGCTTTCTTT
TRBV5-1	TRBD2	TRBJ2-1	.	CASSYGTSGVGEQFF	TGCGCCAGCAGCTATGGGACTAGCGGGGTCGGTGAGCAGTTCTTC
TRBV9	.	TRBJ2-5	.	CASSGQDMSQETQYF	TGTGCCAGCAGCGGGCAGGACATGTCGCAAGAGACCCAGTACTTC
TRBV9	TRBD2	TRBJ2-3	.	CASSAPLAGETSTDTQYF	TGTGCCAGCAGCGCCCCTCTAGCGGGGGAGACTAGCACAGATACGCAGTATTTT
TRBV4-1	.	TRBJ1-5	.	CASSQGGGGIYDNQPQHF	TGCGCCAGCAGCCAAGGCGGAGGTGGGATTTATGACAATCAGCCCCAGCATTTT
TRBV6-6	.	TRBJ2-7	.	CASSYSKGLSYEQYF	TGTGCCAGCAGTTACTCGAAGGGACTGTCCTACGAGCAGTACTTC
TRBV25-1	TRBD2	TRBJ2-7	.	CASSTAGGSYEQYF	TGTGCCAGCAGTACAGCGGGAGGCTCCTACGAGCAGTACTTC
TRBV5-6	.	TRBJ2-5	.	CASSHPAGMETQYF	TGTGCCAGCAGCCACCCAGCAGGGATGGAGACCCAGTACTTC
TRBV10-3	.	TRBJ2-2	.	CAISFPGTGELFF	TGTGCCATCAGCTTCCCGGGGACCGGGGAGCTGTTTTTT
TRBV11-1	TRBD2	TRBJ2-3	.	CASSAQMLAGPGDTQYF	TGTGCCAGCAGTGCCCAAATGTTAGCGGGGCCCGGGGATACGCAGTATTTT
TRBV5-1	.	TRBJ2-3	.	CASSLWGPHTDTQYF	TGCGCCAGCAGCTTATGGGGACCCCACACAGATACGCAGTATTTT
TRBV4-1	TRBD1	TRBJ1-1	.	CASSQSRQGTEAFF	TGCGCCAGCAGCCAATCCCGACAGGGCACTGAAGCTTTCTTT
TRBV29-1	.	TRBJ1-1	.	CSGDGYTEAFF	TGCAGCGGAGATGGGTACACTGAAGCTTTCTTT
TRBV9	.	TRBJ1-5	.	CASSVGGLGGNQPQHF	TGTGCCAGCAGCGTAGGAGGGTTGGGAGGCAATCAGCCCCAGCATTTT
TRBV12-5	TRBD1	TRBJ2-5	.	CASGPGGWQETQYF	TGTGCTAGTGGTCCAGGGGGCTGGCAAGAGACCCAGTACTTC
TRBV11-2	.	TRBJ2-7	.	CASTVEGDEQYF	TGTGCCAGCACCGTAGAGGGGGACGAGCAGTACTTC
TRBV5-6	.	TRBJ1-6	.	CASSFGTGELSPLHF	TGTGCCAGCAGCTTCGGGACTGGGGAACTTTCACCCCTCCACTTT
TRBV11-3	TRBD2	TRBJ2-7	.	CASSLLAGYEQYF	TGTGCCAGCAGCTTATTAGCGGGCTACGAGCAGTACTTC
TRBV9	.	TRBJ2-2	.	CASSDLGELFF	TGTGCCAGCAGCGACCTGGGGGAGCTGTTTTTT
TRBV7-8	TRBD1	TRBJ1-5	.	CASSLALGLTGDNQPQHF	TGTGCCAGCAGCTTAGCGCTTGGTCTTACAGGGGACAATCAGCCCCAGCATTTT
TRBV30	.	TRBJ2-3	.	CAWTTARVGTDTQYF	TGTGCCTGGACCACAGCTCGCGTAGGCACAGATACGCAGTATTTT
TRBV6-5	.	TRBJ2-5	.	CASSNSESEGPETQYF	TGTGCCAGCAGTAACTCCGAATCAGAGGGCCCAGAGACCCAGTACTTC
TRBV6-1	.	TRBJ2-7	.	CASSEVPEISEQYF	TGTGCCAGCAGTGAAGTTCCGGAGATCAGCGAGCAGTACTTC
TRBV29-1	.	TRBJ1-3	.	CSVEGVSVSGNTIYF	TGCAGCGTTGAAGGCGTGTCGGTCTCTGGAAACACCATATATTTT